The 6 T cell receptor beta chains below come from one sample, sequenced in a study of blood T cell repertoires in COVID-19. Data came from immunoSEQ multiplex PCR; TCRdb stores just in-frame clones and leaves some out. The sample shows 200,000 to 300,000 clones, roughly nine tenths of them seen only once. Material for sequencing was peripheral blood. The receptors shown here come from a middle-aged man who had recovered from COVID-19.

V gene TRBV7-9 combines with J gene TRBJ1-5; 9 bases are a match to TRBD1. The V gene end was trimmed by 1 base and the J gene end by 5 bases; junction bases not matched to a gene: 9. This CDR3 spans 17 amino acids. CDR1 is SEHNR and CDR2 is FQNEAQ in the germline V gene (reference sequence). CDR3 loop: CASSLVVGTGYDQPQHF. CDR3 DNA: TGTGCCAGCAGCTTAGTTGTGGGGACAGGGTACGATCAGCCCCAGCATTTT.

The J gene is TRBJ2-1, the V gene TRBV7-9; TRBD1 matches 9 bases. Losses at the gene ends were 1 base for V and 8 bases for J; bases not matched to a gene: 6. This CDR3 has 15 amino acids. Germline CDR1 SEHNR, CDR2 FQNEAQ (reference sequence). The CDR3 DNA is TGTGCCAGCAGCTTAGGCGGGACAGGGAAACATGAGCAGTTCTTC. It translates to CASSLGGTGKHEQFF.

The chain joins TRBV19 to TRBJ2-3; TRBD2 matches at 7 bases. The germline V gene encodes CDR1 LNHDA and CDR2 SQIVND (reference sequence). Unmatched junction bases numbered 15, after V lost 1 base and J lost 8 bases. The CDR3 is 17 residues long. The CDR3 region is CASSIAQRLAGGGTQYF. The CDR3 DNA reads TGTGCCAGTAGTATAGCCCAAAGACTAGCTGGGGGTGGTACGCAGTATTTT.

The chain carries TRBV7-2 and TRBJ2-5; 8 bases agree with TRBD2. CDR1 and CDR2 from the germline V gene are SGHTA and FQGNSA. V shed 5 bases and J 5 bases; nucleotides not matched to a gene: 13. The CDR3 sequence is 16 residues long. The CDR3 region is CASSQLAEWGGETQYF. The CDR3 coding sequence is TGTGCCAGCAGCCAACTAGCGGAGTGGGGTGGCGAGACCCAGTACTTC.

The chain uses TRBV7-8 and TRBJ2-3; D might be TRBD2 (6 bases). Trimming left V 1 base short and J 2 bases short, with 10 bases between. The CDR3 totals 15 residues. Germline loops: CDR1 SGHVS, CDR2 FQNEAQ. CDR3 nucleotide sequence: TGTGCCAGCAGCTTAGTTGCGGGGAACACAGATACGCAGTATTTT. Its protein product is CASSLVAGNTDTQYF.

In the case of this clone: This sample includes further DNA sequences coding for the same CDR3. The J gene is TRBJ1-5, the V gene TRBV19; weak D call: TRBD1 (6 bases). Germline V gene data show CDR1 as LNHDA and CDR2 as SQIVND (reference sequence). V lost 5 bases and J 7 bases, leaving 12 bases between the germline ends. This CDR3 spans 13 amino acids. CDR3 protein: CASSEGGGQPQHF. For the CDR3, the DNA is TGTGCCAGTAGTGAAGGGGGAGGGCAGCCCCAGCATTTT.